What follows is one TCR beta chain and its context. TCRdb itself ran the 5' RACE reads through MiXCR, one entry per CDR3 protein. The repertoire holds 650,000 to 750,000 distinct CDR3 sequences, with roughly 20% as singletons. The V and J ends lost 2 bases and 2 bases respectively, with 10 bases between them. Germline V lookup: CDR1 DFQATT, CDR2 SNEGSKA (reference sequence). The CDR3 length is 13 residues. These data come from a study of identical twins. These data were likewise used in another study, on T cells expressing NK-cell markers. That paper states: It was sorted CD3+CD56+NKG2C+, CD3+CD56+NKG2C- and CD3+CD56-NKG2C+ T cells that supplied the TCR beta repertoires. Several donors showed these clonotypes also leading the CD3+CD56-NKG2C+ fraction.

The V and J genes are TRBV20-1 and TRBJ2-7; D may be TRBD1 (6 bases). Specimen: PBMCs. The clonotype originates from a woman between 18 and 29 years old in good health. This chain's CDR3 is CSARLRQAYEQYF. As DNA, the CDR3 is TGCAGTGCTAGATTAAGACAGGCCTACGAGCAGTACTTC.